The TCR beta chain described here comes from a study of metastatic and nonmetastatic thyroid tumors. Study information: Repertoires from malignant and benign thyroid patients were compared across blood and tumor or nodule tissue.

TCRdb re-called clones via MiXCR from the PCR reads. In the table there are about 92,000 clones, 14% to 15% of which are singletons. CDR1 is DFQATT, CDR2 SNEGSKA, per germline (reference sequence). Trimming removed 0 bases at V and 0 bases at J, with 10 bases between. This CDR3 is built from 15 residues. Thyroid surgery was performed in patients who had received no treatment beforehand. Comment on this clone: What it binds is not known. This may stem from a read error, because a much larger clone lies one nucleotide away. This specimen includes other DNA sequences encoding the same CDR3.

Study-wide findings and caveats: Across blood and tumor, TCR beta diversity in malignant thyroid tumors was reportedly significantly higher than in benign nodules.

The specimen was blood. The TCR was taken from a female donor with papillary thyroid cancer or a benign thyroid nodule (not recorded which). Some clones in this sample may be carry-over from other donors' samples. This chain joins TRBV20-1 and TRBJ2-3; D remains unclear. The CDR3 region has the DNA TGCAGTGCTAGAGATAGGTGGGTTAGCACAGATACGCAGTATTTT. Translated, it gives CSARDRWVSTDTQYF.